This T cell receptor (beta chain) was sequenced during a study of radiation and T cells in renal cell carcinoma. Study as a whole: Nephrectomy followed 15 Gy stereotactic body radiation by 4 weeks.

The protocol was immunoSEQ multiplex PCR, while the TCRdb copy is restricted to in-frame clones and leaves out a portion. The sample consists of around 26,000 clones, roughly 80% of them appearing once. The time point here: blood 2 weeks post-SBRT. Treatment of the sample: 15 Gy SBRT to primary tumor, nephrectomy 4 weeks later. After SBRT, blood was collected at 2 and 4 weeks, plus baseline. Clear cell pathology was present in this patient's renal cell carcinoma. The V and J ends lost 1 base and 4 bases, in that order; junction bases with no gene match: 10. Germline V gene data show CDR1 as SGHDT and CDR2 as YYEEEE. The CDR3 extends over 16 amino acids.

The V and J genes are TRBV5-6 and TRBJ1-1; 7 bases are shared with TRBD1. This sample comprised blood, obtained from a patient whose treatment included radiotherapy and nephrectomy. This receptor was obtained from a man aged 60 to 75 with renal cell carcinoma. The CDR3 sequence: CASSLIPAGGSTEAFF. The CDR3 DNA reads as TGTGCCAGCAGCTTGATACCTGCAGGGGGGTCCACTGAAGCTTTCTTT.